This T cell receptor (beta chain) was identified in a study of PD-L1 blockade in urothelial cancer. As for the study in general: Atezolizumab was started by patients around 2014 at 1,200 mg intravenously every 3 weeks. The median number of T cells present in blood samples was under 150,000. The analyses of blood took place 3 weeks (second dose) and 6 weeks after treatment start.

Clones were sequenced by immunoSEQ multiplex PCR, and TCRdb holds only the in-frame ones, with some missing. This sample has some 45,000 clones, with 75% to 85% found just once. This CDR3 has 14 amino acids. The germline V gene has CDR1 SGHRS and CDR2 YFSETQ. V trimming: 5 bases; J trimming: 6 bases; junction bases outside the gene matches: 10. The time point is: pretreatment peripheral blood. Patient sample counts ranged from 1 to 8, pretreatment and on-treatment. The input for sequencing was PBMCs, taken around atezolizumab (anti-PD-L1) treatment. This clonotype originated in a man aged 55 to 70 with urothelial cancer. The rearrangement uses TRBV5-1 and TRBJ1-2; TRBD1 matches at 7 bases. CDR3 protein: CASSPTDRFDGYTF. For the CDR3, the DNA is TGCGCCAGCAGTCCTACGGACAGGTTTGATGGCTACACCTTC.